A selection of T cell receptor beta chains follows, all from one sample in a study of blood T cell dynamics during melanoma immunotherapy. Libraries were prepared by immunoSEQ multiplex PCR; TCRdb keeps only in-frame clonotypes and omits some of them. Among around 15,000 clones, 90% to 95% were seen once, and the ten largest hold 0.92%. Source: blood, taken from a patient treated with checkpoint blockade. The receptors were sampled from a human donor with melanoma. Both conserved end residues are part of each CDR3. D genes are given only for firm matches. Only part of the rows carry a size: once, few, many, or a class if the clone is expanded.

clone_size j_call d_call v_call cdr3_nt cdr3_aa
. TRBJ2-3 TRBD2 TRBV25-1 TGTGCCAGCACCAGAGCGGGAGGGACAGATACGCAGTATTTT CASTRAGGTDTQYF
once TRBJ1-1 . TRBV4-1 TGCGCCAGCAGCCAATGGGGTAACACTGAAGCTTTCTTT CASSQWGNTEAFF
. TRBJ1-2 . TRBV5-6 TGTGCCAGCAGCTTGGGGCTGCTGAACTATGGCTACACCTTC CASSLGLLNYGYTF
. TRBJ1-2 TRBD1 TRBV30 TGTGCCTGGCAGGACAGGGGTCGAGGAGGCTACACCTTC CAWQDRGRGGYTF
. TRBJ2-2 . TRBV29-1 TGCAGCGTTCGGGTGGTCGGGGAGCTGTTTTTT CSVRVVGELFF
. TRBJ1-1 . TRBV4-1 TGCGCCAGCAGCCAAGAAAGGAGCACTGAAGCTTTCTTT CASSQERSTEAFF
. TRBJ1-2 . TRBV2 TGTGCCACCTCCGCCGAGGGTTTCGGCTACACCTTC CATSAEGFGYTF
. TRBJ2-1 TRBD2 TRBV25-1 TGTGCCAGCGGTTTAGCGGGAGGTTGGAATGAGCAGTTCTTC CASGLAGGWNEQFF
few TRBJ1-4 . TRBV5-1 TGCGCCAGCAGCTTGAGACACCCTAATGAAAAACTGTTTTTT CASSLRHPNEKLFF
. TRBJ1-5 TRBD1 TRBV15 TGTGCCACCAGCCAGGACAGGGTGGAGCATCAGCCCCAGCATTTT CATSQDRVEHQPQHF
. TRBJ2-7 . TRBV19 TGTGCCAGTAGTATGGTGGGGAGTACCTACGAGCAGTACTTC CASSMVGSTYEQYF
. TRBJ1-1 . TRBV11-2 TGTGCCAGCAGCTTAGGGACGGAGAACACTGAAGCTTTCTTT CASSLGTENTEAFF
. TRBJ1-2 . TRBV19 TGTGCCACTCGACAAGTAGGTGGCTACACCTTC CATRQVGGYTF
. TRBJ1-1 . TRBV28 TGTGCCGCGGGGGCAGGGCCCATGAACACTGAAGCTTTCTTT CAAGAGPMNTEAFF
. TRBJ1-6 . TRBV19 . CASTTVAGRNSPLHF
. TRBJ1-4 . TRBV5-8 TGTGCCAGCAGCCTCGGCGCCTCTTACAGGGCGGTTGGGGAAAAACTGTTTTTT CASSLGASYRAVGEKLFF
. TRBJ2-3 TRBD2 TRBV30 TGTGCCTCGACCGCGGGGGGCCTCACAGATACGCAGTATTTT CASTAGGLTDTQYF
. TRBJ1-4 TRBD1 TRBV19 TGTGCCAGTAGTACCGGGACAGGATATGAAAAACTGTTTTTT CASSTGTGYEKLFF
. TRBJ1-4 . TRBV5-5 TGTGCCAGCAGCTTGGGCATCCGGGGGAAAGAAAAACTGTTTTTT CASSLGIRGKEKLFF
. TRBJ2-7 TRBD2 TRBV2 TGTGCCAGCACCCTTAGGACTAGCGGGAGAGACGAGCAGTACTTC CASTLRTSGRDEQYF
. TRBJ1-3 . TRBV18 TGTGCCAGCTCTCAACTTCCGCTAGGCTCTGGAAACACCATATATTTT CASSQLPLGSGNTIYF
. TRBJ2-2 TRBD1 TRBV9 TGTGCCAGCAGCGCAAAAAGGGACAGACCTAACACCGGGGAGCTGTTTTTT CASSAKRDRPNTGELFF
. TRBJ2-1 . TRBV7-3 TGTGCCAGCAGCTTACAATTGACCAATGAGCAGTTCTTC CASSLQLTNEQFF
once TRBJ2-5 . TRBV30 TGTGCCTGCTCCAGGGCATCTCAGGAGACCCAGTACTTC CACSRASQETQYF
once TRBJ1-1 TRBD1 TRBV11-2 TGTGCCAGCAGTTTTAGGGGGACAGAAAACACTGAAGCTTTCTTT CASSFRGTENTEAFF